Listed here is a single TCR beta chain. As yet, its antigen is unknown. This entry is derived from a study of spatial heterogeneity in lung cancer. Using its own MiXCR run on the 5' RACE reads, TCRdb lists one record per CDR3 protein. Counted here are 35,000 to 55,000 distinct CDR3 sequences, 6.8% occurring once; the ten biggest clones make up roughly 45%. V dropped 0 bases and J dropped 5 bases, with 8 bases sitting between them. Per germline, CDR1 SGHRS and CDR2 YFSETQ. The CDR3 consists of 14 residues. Indicated time point: sample taken at primary tumor resection. From tumor, nontumor lung or frozen PBMC, whole RNA was taken unsorted for sequencing. The study's findings and limits: At tumor resection, ubiquitous expanded TCRs were detected in blood more often than later.

The receptor's source is a female donor with early-stage non-small cell lung cancer. The chain links TRBV5-1 to TRBJ1-4, with D unclear. Sequenced here: PBMCs, sampled at surgery. CDR3 DNA: TGCGCCAGCAGCTTGGGAGAGAGGAATGAAAAACTGTTTTTT. Its translation: CASSLGERNEKLFF.